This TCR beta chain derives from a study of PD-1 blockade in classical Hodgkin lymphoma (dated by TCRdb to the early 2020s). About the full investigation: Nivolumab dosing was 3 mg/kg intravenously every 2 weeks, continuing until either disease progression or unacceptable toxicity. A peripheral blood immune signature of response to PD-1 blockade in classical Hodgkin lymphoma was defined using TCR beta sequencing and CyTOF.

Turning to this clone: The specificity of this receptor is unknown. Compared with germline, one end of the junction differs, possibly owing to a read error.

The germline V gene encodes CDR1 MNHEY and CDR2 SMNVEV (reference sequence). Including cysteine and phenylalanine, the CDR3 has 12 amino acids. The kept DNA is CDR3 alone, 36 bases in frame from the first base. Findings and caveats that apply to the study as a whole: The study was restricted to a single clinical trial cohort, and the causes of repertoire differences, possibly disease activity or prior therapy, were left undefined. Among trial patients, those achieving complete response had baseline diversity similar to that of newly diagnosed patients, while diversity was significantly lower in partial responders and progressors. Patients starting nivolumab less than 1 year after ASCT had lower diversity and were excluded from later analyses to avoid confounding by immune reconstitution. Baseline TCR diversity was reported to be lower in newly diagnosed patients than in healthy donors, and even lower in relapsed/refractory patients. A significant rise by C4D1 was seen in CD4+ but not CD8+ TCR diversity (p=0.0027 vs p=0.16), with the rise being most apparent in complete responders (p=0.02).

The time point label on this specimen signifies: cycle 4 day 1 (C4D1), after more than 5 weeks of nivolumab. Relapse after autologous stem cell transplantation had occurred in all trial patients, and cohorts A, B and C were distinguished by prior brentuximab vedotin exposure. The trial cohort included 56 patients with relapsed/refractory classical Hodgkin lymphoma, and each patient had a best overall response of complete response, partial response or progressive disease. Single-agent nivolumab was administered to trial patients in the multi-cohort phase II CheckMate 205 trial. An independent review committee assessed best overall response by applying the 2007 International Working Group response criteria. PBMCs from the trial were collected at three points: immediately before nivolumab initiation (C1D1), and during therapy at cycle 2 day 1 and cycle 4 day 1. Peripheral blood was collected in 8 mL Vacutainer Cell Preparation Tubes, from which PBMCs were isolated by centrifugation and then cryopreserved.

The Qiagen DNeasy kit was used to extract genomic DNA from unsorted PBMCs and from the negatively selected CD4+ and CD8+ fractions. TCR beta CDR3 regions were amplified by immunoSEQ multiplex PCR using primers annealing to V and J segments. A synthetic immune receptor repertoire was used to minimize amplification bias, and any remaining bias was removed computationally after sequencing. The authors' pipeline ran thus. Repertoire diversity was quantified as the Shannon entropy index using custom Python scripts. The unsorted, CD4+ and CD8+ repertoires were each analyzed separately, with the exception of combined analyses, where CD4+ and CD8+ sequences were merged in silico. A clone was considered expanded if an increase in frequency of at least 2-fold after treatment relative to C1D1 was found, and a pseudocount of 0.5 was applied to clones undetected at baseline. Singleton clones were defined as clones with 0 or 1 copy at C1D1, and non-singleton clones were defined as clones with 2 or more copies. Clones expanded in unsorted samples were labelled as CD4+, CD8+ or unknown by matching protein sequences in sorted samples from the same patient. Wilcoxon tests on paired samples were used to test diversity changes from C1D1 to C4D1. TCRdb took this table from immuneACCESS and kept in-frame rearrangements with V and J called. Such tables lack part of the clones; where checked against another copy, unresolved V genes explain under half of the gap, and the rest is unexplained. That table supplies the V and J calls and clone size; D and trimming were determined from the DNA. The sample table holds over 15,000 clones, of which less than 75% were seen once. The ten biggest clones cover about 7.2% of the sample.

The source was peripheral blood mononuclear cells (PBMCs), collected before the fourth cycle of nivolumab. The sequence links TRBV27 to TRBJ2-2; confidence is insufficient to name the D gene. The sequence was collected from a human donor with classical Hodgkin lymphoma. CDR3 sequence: CASSLKTGELFF. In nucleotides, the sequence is TGTGCCAGCAGCCTGAAGACCGGAGAGCTGTTTTTT.